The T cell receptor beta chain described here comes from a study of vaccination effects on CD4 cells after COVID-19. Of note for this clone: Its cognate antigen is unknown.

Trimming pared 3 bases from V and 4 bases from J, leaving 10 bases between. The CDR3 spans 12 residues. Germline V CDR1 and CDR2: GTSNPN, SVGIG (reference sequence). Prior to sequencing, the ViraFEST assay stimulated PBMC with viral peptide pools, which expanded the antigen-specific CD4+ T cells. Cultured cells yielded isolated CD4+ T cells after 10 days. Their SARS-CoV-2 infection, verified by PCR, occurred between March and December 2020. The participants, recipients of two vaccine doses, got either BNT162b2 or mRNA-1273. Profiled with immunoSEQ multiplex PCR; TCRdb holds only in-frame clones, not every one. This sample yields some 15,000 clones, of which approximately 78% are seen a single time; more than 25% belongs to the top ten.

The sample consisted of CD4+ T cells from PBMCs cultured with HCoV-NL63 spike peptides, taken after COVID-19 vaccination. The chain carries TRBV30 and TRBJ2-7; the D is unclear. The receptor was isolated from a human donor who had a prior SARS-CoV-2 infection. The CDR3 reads CAWSMLGYEQYF. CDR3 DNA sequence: TGTGCCTGGAGCATGTTGGGGTACGAGCAGTACTTC.